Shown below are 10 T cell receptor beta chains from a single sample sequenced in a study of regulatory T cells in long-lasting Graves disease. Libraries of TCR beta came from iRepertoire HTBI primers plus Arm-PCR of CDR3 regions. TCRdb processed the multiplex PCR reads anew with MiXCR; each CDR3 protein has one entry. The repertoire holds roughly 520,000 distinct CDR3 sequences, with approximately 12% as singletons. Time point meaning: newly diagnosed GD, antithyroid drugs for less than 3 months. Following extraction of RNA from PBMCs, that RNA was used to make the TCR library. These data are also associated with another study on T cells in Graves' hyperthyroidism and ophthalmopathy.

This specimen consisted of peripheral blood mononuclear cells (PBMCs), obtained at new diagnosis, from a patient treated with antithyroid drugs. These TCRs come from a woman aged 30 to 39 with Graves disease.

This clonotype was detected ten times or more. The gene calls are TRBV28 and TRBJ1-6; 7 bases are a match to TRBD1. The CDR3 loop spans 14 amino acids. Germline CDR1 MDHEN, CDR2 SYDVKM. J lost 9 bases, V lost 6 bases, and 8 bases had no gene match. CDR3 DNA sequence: TGTGCCAGCAGCCTGGGACAGCTGGGTTCACCCCTCCACTTT. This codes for CASSLGQLGSPLHF.

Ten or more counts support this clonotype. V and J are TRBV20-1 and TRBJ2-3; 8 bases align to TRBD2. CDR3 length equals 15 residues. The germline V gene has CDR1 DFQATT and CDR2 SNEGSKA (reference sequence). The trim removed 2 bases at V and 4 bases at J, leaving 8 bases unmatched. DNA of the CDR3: TGCAGTGCTAGAAGGGAGCGGGAGATGTCAGATACGCAGTATTTT. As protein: CSARREREMSDTQYF.

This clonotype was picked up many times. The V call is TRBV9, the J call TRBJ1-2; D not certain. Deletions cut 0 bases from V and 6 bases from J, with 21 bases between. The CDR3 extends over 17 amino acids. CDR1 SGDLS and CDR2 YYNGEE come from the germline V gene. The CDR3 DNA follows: TGTGCCAGCAGCGTAGCTAACGCCCCCAGCCTTATAGATGGCTACACCTTC. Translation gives CASSVANAPSLIDGYTF.

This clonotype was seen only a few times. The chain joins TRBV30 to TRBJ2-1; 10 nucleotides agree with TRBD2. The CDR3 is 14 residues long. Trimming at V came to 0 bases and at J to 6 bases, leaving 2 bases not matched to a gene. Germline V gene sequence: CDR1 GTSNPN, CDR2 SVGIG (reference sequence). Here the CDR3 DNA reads TGTGCCTGGAGTGTGCTAGCGGGAGTCAATGAGCAGTTCTTC. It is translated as CAWSVLAGVNEQFF.

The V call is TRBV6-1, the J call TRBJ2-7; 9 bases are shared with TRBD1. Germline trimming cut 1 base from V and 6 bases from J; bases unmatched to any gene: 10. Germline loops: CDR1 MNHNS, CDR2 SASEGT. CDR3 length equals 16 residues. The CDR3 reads CASSEVPGQGDSEQYF. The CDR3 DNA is TGTGCCAGCAGTGAAGTCCCGGGACAGGGTGATTCCGAGCAGTACTTC.

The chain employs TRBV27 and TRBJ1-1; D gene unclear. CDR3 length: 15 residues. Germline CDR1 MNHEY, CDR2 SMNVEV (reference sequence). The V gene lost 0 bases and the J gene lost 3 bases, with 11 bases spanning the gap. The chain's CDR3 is CASSLSPQFYTEAFF. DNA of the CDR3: TGTGCCAGCAGTTTATCGCCCCAGTTTTACACTGAAGCTTTCTTT.

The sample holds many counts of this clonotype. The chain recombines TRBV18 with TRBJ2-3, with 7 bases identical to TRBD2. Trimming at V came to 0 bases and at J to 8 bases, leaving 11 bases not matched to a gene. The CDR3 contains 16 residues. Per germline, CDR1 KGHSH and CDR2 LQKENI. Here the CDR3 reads CASSPPRRGEFGTQYF. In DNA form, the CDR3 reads TGTGCCAGCTCACCACCGAGACGGGGGGAATTCGGTACGCAGTATTTT.

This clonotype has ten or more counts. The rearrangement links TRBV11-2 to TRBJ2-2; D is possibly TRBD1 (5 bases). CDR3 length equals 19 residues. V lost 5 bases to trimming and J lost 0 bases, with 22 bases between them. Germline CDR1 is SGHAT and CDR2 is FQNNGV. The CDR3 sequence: CASSPLVDWGGANTGELFF. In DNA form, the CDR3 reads TGTGCCAGCAGCCCATTGGTCGACTGGGGCGGAGCGAACACCGGGGAGCTGTTTTTT.

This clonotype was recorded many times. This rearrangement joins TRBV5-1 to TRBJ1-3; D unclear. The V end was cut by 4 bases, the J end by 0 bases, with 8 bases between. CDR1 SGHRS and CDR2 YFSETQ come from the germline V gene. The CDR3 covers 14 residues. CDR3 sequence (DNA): TGCGCCAGCAGCCGGGCGTCCTCTGGAAACACCATATATTTT. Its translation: CASSRASSGNTIYF.

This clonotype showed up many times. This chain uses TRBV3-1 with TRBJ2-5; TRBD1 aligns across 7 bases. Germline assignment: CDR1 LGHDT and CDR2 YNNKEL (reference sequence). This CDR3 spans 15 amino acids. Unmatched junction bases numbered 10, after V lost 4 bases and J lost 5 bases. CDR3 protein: CASSPDRTSAETQYF. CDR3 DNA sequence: TGTGCCAGCAGCCCGGACAGGACCTCAGCGGAGACCCAGTACTTC.